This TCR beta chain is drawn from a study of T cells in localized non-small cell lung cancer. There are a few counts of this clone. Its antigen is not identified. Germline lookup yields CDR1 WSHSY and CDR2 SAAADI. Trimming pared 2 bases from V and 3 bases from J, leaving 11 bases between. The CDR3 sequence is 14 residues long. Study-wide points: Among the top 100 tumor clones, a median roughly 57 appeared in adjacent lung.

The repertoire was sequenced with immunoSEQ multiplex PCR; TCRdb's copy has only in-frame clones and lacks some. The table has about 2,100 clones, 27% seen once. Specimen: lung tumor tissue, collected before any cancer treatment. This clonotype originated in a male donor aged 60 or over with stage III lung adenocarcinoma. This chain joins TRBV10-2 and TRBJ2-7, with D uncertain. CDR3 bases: TGCGCCAGCAGTGAGGGTAGTAAACGCTACGAGCAGTACTTC. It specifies CASSEGSKRYEQYF.